A selection of T cell receptor beta chains follows, all from one sample in a study of cytomegalovirus exposure and HLA in healthy donors. Some clones are missing from TCRdb's copy, which holds only in-frame ones; the method was immunoSEQ multiplex PCR. The repertoire consists of roughly 200,000 clones, with 75% to 90% occurring once and the leading ten covering around 1%. The specimen sequenced was PBMCs. These receptors were obtained from a boy aged 2 to 9 in good health and CMV-seronegative. CDR3s include the opening cysteine and the closing phenylalanine or tryptophan. D genes are given only for firm matches. A row's size may be missing; if present it is once, few, many or a size class.

j_call d_call clone_size v_call cdr3_nt cdr3_aa
TRBJ1-6 - - TRBV30 TGTGCCTGGAGTGTTGGTACAGGGAATTCACCCCTCCACTTT CAWSVGTGNSPLHF
TRBJ2-1 - once TRBV9 TGTGCCAGCAGCGCGGGACTCCGCGAGGGCCCCTACAATGAGCAGTTCTTC CASSAGLREGPYNEQFF
TRBJ1-3 TRBD1 - TRBV30 TGTGCCTCCTCCGCTCAGGGGGCTGGAAACACCATATATTTT CASSAQGAGNTIYF
TRBJ2-7 TRBD2 - TRBV10-3 TGTGCCACCCTACCGGCTAGCGGGAGATTTGAGCAGTACTTC CATLPASGRFEQYF
TRBJ2-3 TRBD1 - TRBV7-9 TGTGCCAGCAGCTTCAGGGGGCGAGGCACAGATACGCAGTATTTT CASSFRGRGTDTQYF
TRBJ2-2 - - TRBV9 TGTGCCAGCAGTCTCGCCGGGGGAAACACCGGGGAGCTGTTTTTT CASSLAGGNTGELFF
TRBJ1-1 - - TRBV27 TGTGCCAGCAGTTTATTGTCACGGAGGGCTGAAGCTTTCTTT CASSLLSRRAEAFF
TRBJ1-2 - - TRBV7-9 TGTTCCAGCAGCTCGCTTCCCCGGCCGGCGGGCGACTATGGCTACACCTTC CSSSSLPRPAGDYGYTF
TRBJ1-5 - - TRBV28 TGTGCCAGCAAGCTGACACCCCTAAATCAGCCCCAGCATTTT CASKLTPLNQPQHF
TRBJ1-2 - once TRBV5-6 TGTGCCAGCAGCTTGGGCAGGGGATCCTATGGCTACACCTTC CASSLGRGSYGYTF
TRBJ1-4 TRBD1 - TRBV5-1 TGCGCCAGCACCACAGGGGGCGCCTCCGAAAAACTGTTTTTT CASTTGGASEKLFF
TRBJ1-1 TRBD1 - TRBV5-1 TGCGCCAGCAGCTCACAGGGGGGCGGCACTGAAGCTTTCTTT CASSSQGGGTEAFF
TRBJ2-1 - - TRBV5-1 TGCGCCAGCAGCGATGCGGCAGGGGCTAACAATGAGCAGTTCTTC CASSDAAGANNEQFF
TRBJ1-5 TRBD1 - TRBV19 TGTGCCAGTAGTATAGGGGACAGGAGCCTCCATCAGCCCCAGCATTTT CASSIGDRSLHQPQHF